A selection of T cell receptor beta chains follows, all from one sample in a study of post-analysis software for immune sequencing data. MiXCR, run by TCRdb on the PCR reads, gives a single entry per CDR3 protein. The table lists about 770,000 distinct CDR3 sequences, about half of them singletons, with around 4.7% in the top ten. Sequenced: blood. These receptors all come from a girl under 18 with multiple sclerosis. CDR3s include the opening cysteine and the closing phenylalanine or tryptophan. The D gene is left open where the match is weak. Clone size, where shown, is once, few, many, or a class for clones that have expanded.

cdr3_length: 14; clone_size: .; v_call: TRBV7-9; d_call: .; j_call: TRBJ1-4; cdr3_aa: CASSLDVPNEKLFF; cdr3_nt: TGTGCCAGCAGCTTAGACGTTCCGAATGAAAAACTGTTTTTT
cdr3_length: 16; clone_size: once; v_call: TRBV20-1; d_call: TRBD1; j_call: TRBJ2-7; cdr3_aa: CSAYLSRQGAFYEQYF; cdr3_nt: TGCAGTGCTTACCTTAGCAGACAGGGGGCTTTTTACGAGCAGTACTTC
cdr3_length: 14; clone_size: few; v_call: TRBV7-9; d_call: .; j_call: TRBJ2-7; cdr3_aa: CASSPPGFSYEQYF; cdr3_nt: TGTGCCAGCAGCCCCCCCGGGTTCTCCTACGAGCAGTACTTC
cdr3_length: 15; clone_size: .; v_call: TRBV15; d_call: .; j_call: TRBJ2-3; cdr3_aa: CATSRNIFSTDTQYF; cdr3_nt: TGTGCCACCAGCAGGAACATCTTCAGCACAGATACGCAGTATTTT
cdr3_length: 17; clone_size: .; v_call: TRBV24-1; d_call: .; j_call: TRBJ2-3; cdr3_aa: CATSPVSARDGADTQYF; cdr3_nt: TGTGCCACCAGTCCGGTGTCGGCGAGAGATGGCGCAGATACGCAGTATTTT
cdr3_length: 11; clone_size: .; v_call: TRBV24-1; d_call: .; j_call: TRBJ2-3; cdr3_aa: CATGNTDTQYF; cdr3_nt: TGTGCCACCGGAAATACGGATACGCAGTATTTT
cdr3_length: 11; clone_size: .; v_call: TRBV12-3/TRBV12-4; d_call: .; j_call: TRBJ2-4; cdr3_aa: CASADIREQYF; cdr3_nt: TGTGCCAGCGCTGACATTCGAGAGCAGTACTTC
cdr3_length: 15; clone_size: .; v_call: TRBV6-2/TRBV6-3; d_call: TRBD2; j_call: TRBJ2-7; cdr3_aa: CASRSIERETYEQYF; cdr3_nt: TGTGCCAGCAGGTCTATCGAGCGGGAGACCTACGAGCAGTACTTC
cdr3_length: 14; clone_size: .; v_call: TRBV5-1; d_call: .; j_call: TRBJ2-5; cdr3_aa: CASSLESGEETQYF; cdr3_nt: TGCGCCAGCAGCTTGGAATCAGGGGAAGAGACCCAGTACTTC
cdr3_length: 16; clone_size: few; v_call: TRBV5-4; d_call: .; j_call: TRBJ1-2; cdr3_aa: CASSPRAPSEGYGYTF; cdr3_nt: TGTGCCAGCAGCCCGAGGGCCCCCTCGGAGGGCTATGGCTACACCTTC
cdr3_length: 18; clone_size: .; v_call: TRBV4-2; d_call: .; j_call: TRBJ2-1; cdr3_aa: CASSQVPLGGSSYNEQFF; cdr3_nt: TGTGCCAGCAGCCAAGTTCCGTTGGGGGGCAGCTCCTACAATGAGCAGTTCTTC
cdr3_length: 16; clone_size: .; v_call: TRBV7-3; d_call: TRBD2; j_call: TRBJ2-3; cdr3_aa: CASSSGLAGGLDTQYF; cdr3_nt: TGTGCCAGCAGCTCGGGACTAGCGGGAGGGTTAGATACGCAGTATTTT
cdr3_length: 15; clone_size: .; v_call: TRBV10-3; d_call: TRBD1; j_call: TRBJ2-7; cdr3_aa: CAISEGDRGRYEQYF; cdr3_nt: TGTGCCATCAGTGAGGGGGACAGGGGGCGGTACGAGCAGTACTTC
cdr3_length: 12; clone_size: .; v_call: TRBV6-5; d_call: .; j_call: TRBJ1-2; cdr3_aa: CASKGSSYGYTF; cdr3_nt: TGTGCCAGCAAAGGGTCCTCCTATGGCTACACCTTC
cdr3_length: 17; clone_size: few; v_call: TRBV5-1; d_call: TRBD2; j_call: TRBJ2-1; cdr3_aa: CASSSPRERVSYNEQFF; cdr3_nt: TGCGCCAGCAGCTCTCCGCGGGAGAGGGTTTCCTACAATGAGCAGTTCTTC
cdr3_length: 14; clone_size: .; v_call: TRBV20-1; d_call: TRBD1; j_call: TRBJ2-1; cdr3_aa: CSATDRVAYNEQFF; cdr3_nt: TGCAGTGCTACCGACAGGGTGGCCTACAATGAGCAGTTCTTC
cdr3_length: 15; clone_size: many; v_call: TRBV24-1; d_call: TRBD2; j_call: TRBJ2-3; cdr3_aa: CATRPGLVGTDTQYF; cdr3_nt: TGTGCCACCAGGCCGGGACTAGTCGGAACAGATACGCAGTATTTT
cdr3_length: 18; clone_size: .; v_call: TRBV28; d_call: .; j_call: TRBJ2-5; cdr3_aa: CASSPSSFGTLGRGTQYF; cdr3_nt: TGTGCCAGCAGTCCGTCGTCTTTCGGGACATTGGGCCGGGGAACCCAGTACTTC
cdr3_length: 17; clone_size: .; v_call: TRBV7-8; d_call: .; j_call: TRBJ2-1; cdr3_aa: CASSLVSSEGWGDEQFF; cdr3_nt: TGTGCCAGCAGCTTAGTTTCCAGCGAGGGTTGGGGAGATGAGCAGTTCTTC
cdr3_length: 14; clone_size: .; v_call: TRBV5-1; d_call: TRBD1; j_call: TRBJ2-7; cdr3_aa: CASSFLTGSYEQYF; cdr3_nt: TGCGCCAGCAGCTTCTTGACAGGGAGCTACGAGCAGTACTTC
cdr3_length: 15; clone_size: few; v_call: TRBV12-3/TRBV12-4; d_call: .; j_call: TRBJ2-4; cdr3_aa: CASSTPASAKNIQYF; cdr3_nt: TGTGCCAGCAGCACCCCAGCTAGCGCCAAAAACATTCAGTACTTC
cdr3_length: 15; clone_size: few; v_call: TRBV9; d_call: .; j_call: TRBJ1-6; cdr3_aa: CASSPEVRGRSPLHF; cdr3_nt: TGTGCCAGCAGCCCAGAAGTCAGGGGCCGGTCACCCCTCCACTTT
cdr3_length: 14; clone_size: .; v_call: TRBV29-1; d_call: TRBD2; j_call: TRBJ2-1; cdr3_aa: CSVDGGSLNNEQFF; cdr3_nt: TGCAGCGTTGACGGCGGGAGTCTAAACAATGAGCAGTTCTTC
cdr3_length: 14; clone_size: .; v_call: TRBV12-3/TRBV12-4; d_call: .; j_call: TRBJ1-3; cdr3_aa: CASKAGRSGNTIYF; cdr3_nt: TGTGCCAGCAAGGCAGGACGCTCTGGAAACACCATATATTTT
cdr3_length: 14; clone_size: .; v_call: TRBV20-1; d_call: TRBD1; j_call: TRBJ1-2; cdr3_aa: CSARETGGGYGYTF; cdr3_nt: TGCAGTGCTAGAGAGACAGGGGGAGGCTATGGCTACACCTTC
cdr3_length: 18; clone_size: few; v_call: TRBV5-1; d_call: TRBD1; j_call: TRBJ2-1; cdr3_aa: CASSGDRGALPSYNEQFF; cdr3_nt: TGCGCCAGCAGCGGGGACAGGGGCGCCTTGCCCTCCTACAATGAGCAGTTCTTC
cdr3_length: 14; clone_size: few; v_call: TRBV29-1; d_call: TRBD1; j_call: TRBJ2-1; cdr3_aa: CSVEWTGPYNEQFF; cdr3_nt: TGCAGCGTTGAGTGGACAGGGCCGTACAATGAGCAGTTCTTC
cdr3_length: 15; clone_size: .; v_call: TRBV12-3/TRBV12-4; d_call: .; j_call: TRBJ2-5; cdr3_aa: CASSLEGEIQETQYF; cdr3_nt: TGTGCCAGCAGTTTAGAGGGAGAGATTCAGGAGACCCAGTACTTC
cdr3_length: 16; clone_size: .; v_call: TRBV6-1; d_call: .; j_call: TRBJ1-5; cdr3_aa: CASSEEWTLINQPQHF; cdr3_nt: TGTGCCAGCAGTGAAGAGTGGACACTGATTAATCAGCCCCAGCATTTT
cdr3_length: 15; clone_size: few; v_call: TRBV15; d_call: .; j_call: TRBJ2-3; cdr3_aa: CATSRDGRTSDTQYF; cdr3_nt: TGTGCCACCAGCAGAGATGGGAGGACCTCAGATACGCAGTATTTT
cdr3_length: 15; clone_size: few; v_call: TRBV7-9; d_call: TRBD2; j_call: TRBJ2-7; cdr3_aa: CASSSAGTSGYEQYF; cdr3_nt: TGTGCCAGCAGCTCGGCCGGGACTAGCGGATACGAGCAGTACTTC
cdr3_length: 11; clone_size: few; v_call: TRBV6-2/TRBV6-3; d_call: .; j_call: TRBJ1-2; cdr3_aa: CASSAAGGYTF; cdr3_nt: TGTGCCAGCAGTGCGGCGGGCGGCTACACCTTC
cdr3_length: 16; clone_size: .; v_call: TRBV27; d_call: TRBD2; j_call: TRBJ2-7; cdr3_aa: CASSFRLAGEPGEQYF; cdr3_nt: TGTGCCAGCAGTTTCAGACTAGCGGGAGAACCGGGGGAGCAGTACTTC
cdr3_length: 15; clone_size: .; v_call: TRBV10-3; d_call: .; j_call: TRBJ2-3; cdr3_aa: CAISFRAQSTDTQYF; cdr3_nt: TGTGCCATCAGTTTCCGGGCCCAGAGCACAGATACGCAGTATTTT
cdr3_length: 12; clone_size: few; v_call: TRBV6-1; d_call: .; j_call: TRBJ2-7; cdr3_aa: CASSELRYEQYF; cdr3_nt: TGTGCCAGCAGTGAACTGAGATACGAGCAGTACTTC
cdr3_length: 15; clone_size: .; v_call: TRBV20-1; d_call: .; j_call: TRBJ2-3; cdr3_aa: CSASGGRPSTDTQYF; cdr3_nt: TGCAGTGCTAGCGGGGGGCGTCCAAGCACAGATACGCAGTATTTT
cdr3_length: 12; clone_size: few; v_call: TRBV28; d_call: .; j_call: TRBJ2-5; cdr3_aa: CASSSVVETQYF; cdr3_nt: TGTGCCAGCAGTTCCGTCGTGGAGACCCAGTACTTC
cdr3_length: 15; clone_size: .; v_call: TRBV10-3; d_call: .; j_call: TRBJ2-7; cdr3_aa: CAISVGVRSDYEQYF; cdr3_nt: TGTGCCATCAGTGTGGGTGTGAGATCGGACTACGAGCAGTACTTC
cdr3_length: 12; clone_size: .; v_call: TRBV7-2; d_call: TRBD2; j_call: TRBJ2-4; cdr3_aa: CASSRSGSPQYF; cdr3_nt: TGTGCCAGCAGCCGTAGCGGGAGCCCGCAGTACTTC
cdr3_length: 14; clone_size: .; v_call: TRBV7-9; d_call: .; j_call: TRBJ2-7; cdr3_aa: CASSLVPPFDEQYF; cdr3_nt: TGTGCCAGCAGCTTAGTCCCACCCTTCGACGAACAGTACTTC
cdr3_length: 15; clone_size: .; v_call: TRBV29-1; d_call: TRBD2; j_call: TRBJ2-7; cdr3_aa: CSVDGLAGDQYEQYF; cdr3_nt: TGCAGCGTTGACGGACTAGCGGGAGACCAATACGAGCAGTACTTC
cdr3_length: 13; clone_size: few; v_call: TRBV20-1; d_call: .; j_call: TRBJ2-5; cdr3_aa: CSARRDNQETQYF; cdr3_nt: TGCAGTGCTAGACGGGACAACCAAGAGACCCAGTACTTC
cdr3_length: 15; clone_size: once; v_call: TRBV12-3/TRBV12-4; d_call: .; j_call: TRBJ2-6; cdr3_aa: CASSSRGLDANVLTF; cdr3_nt: TGTGCCAGCAGTTCTCGGGGACTCGACGCCAACGTCCTGACTTTC
cdr3_length: 14; clone_size: few; v_call: TRBV4-3; d_call: .; j_call: TRBJ2-7; cdr3_aa: CASSRGLISYEQYF; cdr3_nt: TGCGCCAGCAGCCGGGGTCTGATCTCCTACGAGCAGTACTTC
cdr3_length: 14; clone_size: many; v_call: TRBV12-3/TRBV12-4; d_call: .; j_call: TRBJ1-2; cdr3_aa: CASSLDGTYYGYTF; cdr3_nt: TGTGCCAGCAGTTTAGACGGCACGTACTATGGCTACACCTTC
cdr3_length: 14; clone_size: .; v_call: TRBV29-1; d_call: TRBD2; j_call: TRBJ2-5; cdr3_aa: CSVYGTSSVETQYF; cdr3_nt: TGCAGCGTTTACGGGACTAGTAGTGTGGAGACCCAGTACTTC
cdr3_length: 12; clone_size: .; v_call: TRBV12-3/TRBV12-4; d_call: .; j_call: TRBJ1-2; cdr3_aa: CASSRTVRGYTF; cdr3_nt: TGTGCCAGCAGTCGGACAGTTCGTGGCTACACCTTC
cdr3_length: 14; clone_size: .; v_call: TRBV9; d_call: .; j_call: TRBJ2-7; cdr3_aa: CASSYGQSTYEQYF; cdr3_nt: TGTGCCAGCAGTTATGGACAGAGCACCTACGAGCAGTACTTC
cdr3_length: 13; clone_size: .; v_call: TRBV30; d_call: .; j_call: TRBJ2-7; cdr3_aa: CAWSVSWGYEQYF; cdr3_nt: TGTGCCTGGAGTGTATCTTGGGGCTACGAGCAGTACTTC